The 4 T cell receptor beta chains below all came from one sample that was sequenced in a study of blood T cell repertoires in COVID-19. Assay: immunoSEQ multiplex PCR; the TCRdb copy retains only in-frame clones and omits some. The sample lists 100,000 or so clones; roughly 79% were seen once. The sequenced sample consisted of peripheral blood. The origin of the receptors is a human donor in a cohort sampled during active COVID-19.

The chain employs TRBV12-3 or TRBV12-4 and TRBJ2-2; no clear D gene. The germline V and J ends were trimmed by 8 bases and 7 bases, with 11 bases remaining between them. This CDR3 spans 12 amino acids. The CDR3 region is CASSSYGGELFF. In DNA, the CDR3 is TGTGCCAGCTCAAGTTACGGCGGGGAGCTGTTTTTT.

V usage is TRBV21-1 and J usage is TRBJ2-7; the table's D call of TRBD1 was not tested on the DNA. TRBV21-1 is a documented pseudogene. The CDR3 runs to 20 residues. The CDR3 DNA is TGTGCCAGCAGCAAAAGAGCTACGCCGGGACAAGGAGACCGATACTACGAGCAGTACTTC. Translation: CASSKRATPGQGDRYYEQYF.

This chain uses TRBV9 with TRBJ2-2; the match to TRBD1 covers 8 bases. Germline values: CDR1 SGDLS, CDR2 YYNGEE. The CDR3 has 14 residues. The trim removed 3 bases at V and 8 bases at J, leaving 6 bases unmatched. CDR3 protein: CASSDRQGTGELFF. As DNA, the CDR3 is TGTGCCAGCAGCGATCGACAGGGGACGGGGGAGCTGTTTTTT.

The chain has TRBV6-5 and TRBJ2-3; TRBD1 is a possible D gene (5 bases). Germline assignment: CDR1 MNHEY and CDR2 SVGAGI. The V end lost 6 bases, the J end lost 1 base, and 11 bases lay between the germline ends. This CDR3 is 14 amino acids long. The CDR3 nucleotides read TGTGCCAGCAGAGAGACAGCAGGCACAGATACGCAGTATTTT. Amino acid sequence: CASRETAGTDTQYF.